Below, 20 T cell receptor beta chains from the same sample are listed, as sequenced in a study of CD8+CD57+ T cells in acquired aplastic anemia. The TCR beta profiling, which covered VDJ combination and CDR3 sequence, was carried out using genomic DNA as the template. TCRdb processed the reads anew with MiXCR; each CDR3 protein has one entry. The sample records 150,000 to 200,000 distinct CDR3 sequences, 63% being singletons. Sequencing was carried out using sorted CD4+, CD8+, or CD8+CD57+ T cells (not recorded which) from PBMCs. These receptor sequences come from a human donor in good health.

V is TRBV12-3 or TRBV12-4 and J is TRBJ1-2; D perhaps matches TRBD1 (6 bases). The V end lost 3 bases, the J end lost 13 bases, and 12 bases lay between the germline ends. The CDR3 runs to 11 residues. CDR3 coding DNA: TGTGCCAGCAGTTTTTGGGGGGCGTTCACCTTC. It is translated as CASSFWGAFTF.

The chain links TRBV2 to TRBJ2-5; weak D call: TRBD2 (6 bases). Per germline, CDR1 SNHLY and CDR2 FYNNEI. The CDR3 runs 13 residues. The ends were cut back, 7 bases at V and 5 bases at J, with 14 bases in the middle. CDR3 amino acids: CASTKDYLETQYF. The DNA for the CDR3 is TGTGCCAGCACCAAGGACTACCTGGAGACCCAGTACTTC.

This clonotype appeared a single time. This chain uses TRBV10-3 with TRBJ2-7, with 12 positions matching TRBD1. CDR1 ENHRY and CDR2 SYGVKD come from the germline V gene. Trimming at V came to 7 bases and at J to 6 bases, leaving 10 bases not matched to a gene. The CDR3 is made up of 15 amino acids. The chain's CDR3 is CAIKGTGGTQVEQYF. The CDR3 DNA follows: TGTGCCATCAAGGGGACAGGGGGCACCCAAGTCGAGCAGTACTTC.

This rearrangement joins TRBV5-4 to TRBJ1-2; no definite D call. Germline-derived CDR1 and CDR2 are SGHNT and YYREEE (reference sequence). The CDR3 runs 14 residues. V was cut by 7 bases and J by 6 bases, with 19 bases left in between. CDR3: CASGPTSMGNGYTF. The CDR3, as DNA: TGTGCCAGCGGGCCGACTTCAATGGGAAATGGCTACACCTTC.

The V gene is TRBV10-3, the J gene TRBJ1-2; 11 bases match TRBD1. CDR1 is ENHRY and CDR2 is SYGVKD in the germline V gene. The trim removed 6 bases at V and 8 bases at J, leaving 11 bases unmatched. CDR3 length equals 15 residues. The CDR3 DNA reads TGTGCCATCAGGGAGGACAGGGGGCAGAGGGGAGGCTACACCTTC. Its protein is CAIREDRGQRGGYTF.

This chain links TRBV7-8 with TRBJ2-2; D possibly corresponds to TRBD1 (6 bases). The CDR3 totals 16 residues. Per germline, CDR1 SGHVS and CDR2 FQNEAQ. V gave up 5 bases and J gave up 0 bases, with 13 bases separating them. CDR3 region: CASSLRTAANTGELFF. CDR3 in DNA: TGTGCCAGCAGCCTTCGGACAGCCGCGAACACCGGGGAGCTGTTTTTT.

The chain employs TRBV5-8 and TRBJ2-5, with D perhaps assigned TRBD1 or TRBD2 (5 bases each). CDR3 size: 15 residues. Germline values: CDR1 SGHTS, CDR2 YDEGEE. Trimming removed 2 bases at V and 2 bases at J, with 13 bases between. The CDR3 spells CASSFGPGPQETQYF. CDR3 DNA: TGTGCCAGCAGCTTTGGACCGGGACCTCAAGAGACCCAGTACTTC.

The chain has TRBV15 and TRBJ1-3, with unresolved D. Germline V lookup: CDR1 LNHNV, CDR2 YYDKDF (reference sequence). V shed 1 base and J shed 0 bases, with 7 bases lying between them. The CDR3 loop spans 15 amino acids. CDR3 in amino acids: CATSRVTSSGNTIYF. The CDR3 bases are TGTGCCACCAGCAGAGTGACAAGCTCTGGAAACACCATATATTTT.

The rearrangement joins TRBV7-2 to TRBJ2-3, with 12 bases aligning to TRBD2. The CDR3 is made up of 16 amino acids. The V segment lost 4 bases and the J segment 1 base; nucleotides outside the gene matches: 3. CDR1 is SGHTA and CDR2 is FQGNSA in the germline V gene. For the CDR3, the DNA is TGTGCCAGCAGCTCACGACTAGCGGGGGGCACAGATACGCAGTATTTT. Its translation: CASSSRLAGGTDTQYF. The full variable domain, completed using reference TRBV7-2 and TRBJ2-3, is GAGVSQSPSNKVTEKGKDVELRCDPISGHTALYWYRQSLGQGLEFLIYFQGNSAPDKSGLPSDRFSAERTGGSVSTLTIQRTQQEDSAVYLCASSSRLAGGTDTQYFGPGTRLTVL.

The table lists this clonotype with a count of one. This sequence joins TRBV7-2 and TRBJ2-7; maybe TRBD1 (7 bases). The CDR3 runs to 17 residues. V was clipped by 3 bases and J by 5 bases, with 23 bases between them. Germline V lookup: CDR1 SGHTA, CDR2 FQGNSA. This CDR3 reads CASSFVPGVAGGHEQYF. In DNA, the CDR3 is TGTGCCAGCAGCTTCGTCCCGGGGGTCGCAGGGGGTCACGAGCAGTACTTC.

The V gene is TRBV20-1, the J gene TRBJ2-7; weak D call: TRBD1 (6 bases). V lost 3 bases to trimming and J lost 1 base, with 16 bases between them. Germline V CDR1 and CDR2: DFQATT, SNEGSKA (reference sequence). CDR3 length: 15 amino acids. The CDR3 nucleotides are TGCAGTGCTAGGCCGCCCGGGACACCGTCCTACGAGCAGTACTTC. Its translation: CSARPPGTPSYEQYF.

This clonotype was recorded only once. DNA for the CDR3: TGTGCCAGCAGCTCGGACAGGGGGCCCCCCAATGAGCAGTTCTTC. Its translation: CASSSDRGPPNEQFF. The chain is built from TRBV5-6 and TRBJ2-1; 11 bases line up with TRBD1. The CDR3 contains 15 residues. Germline trimming cut 3 bases from V and 6 bases from J; bases unmatched to any gene: 5. Germline V CDR1 and CDR2: SGHDT, YYEEEE. Using reference TRBV5-6 and TRBJ2-1 for the parts outside the CDR3, the full variable domain is DAGVTQSPTHLIKTRGQQVTLRCSPKSGHDTVSWYQQALGQGPQFIFQYYEEEERQRGNFPDRFSGHQFPNYSSELNVNALLLGDSALYLCASSSDRGPPNEQFFGPGTRLTVL.

The CDR3 DNA follows: TGTGCCAGCAGTTACTCGCCGGGGGCCTCCTACGAGCAGTACTTC. Its translation is CASSYSPGASYEQYF. V gene TRBV5-6 combines with J gene TRBJ2-7; perhaps D is TRBD1 or TRBD2 (6 bases each). Trimming cost V 5 bases and J 0 bases, with 15 bases left between them. Per the germline V gene, CDR1 is SGHDT and CDR2 is YYEEEE. This CDR3 has 15 residues.

A note on this clonotype: The junction does not match germline at one end; this may be a read error. J is TRBJ1-5 and V is TRBV9; tentative D call: TRBD1 (6 bases). The germline gives CDR1 SGDLS, CDR2 YYNGEE. The CDR3 spans 17 residues. CDR3 protein: CASSVCLGGDFYQPRHF. For the CDR3, the DNA is TGTGCCAGCAGCGTATGTTTGGGGGGCGACTTCTATCAGCCCCGGCATTTT.

This clonotype was detected ten times or more. This chain connects TRBV2 to TRBJ2-5, with 7 positions matching TRBD1. The CDR3 spans 15 residues. The V gene end was trimmed by 9 bases and the J gene end by 1 base; junction bases not matched to a gene: 11. Germline values: CDR1 SNHLY, CDR2 FYNNEI. CDR3 sequence reads: CASHTGVPFQETQYF. CDR3 DNA: TGTGCCAGTCATACAGGGGTCCCCTTCCAAGAGACCCAGTACTTC.

The V gene is TRBV5-1, the J gene TRBJ2-1, with D perhaps matching TRBD1 or TRBD2 (5 bases each). This CDR3 spans 15 amino acids. V was cut by 1 base and J by 5 bases, with 13 bases left in between. The germline CDR1 and CDR2 sequences are SGHRS and YFSETQ. CDR3 protein: CASSLRSGRDNEQFF. In nucleotides, the CDR3 is TGCGCCAGCAGCTTGCGGTCAGGGAGAGACAATGAGCAGTTCTTC.

The chain joins TRBV6-5 to TRBJ2-3; D might be TRBD2 (6 bases). Per the germline V gene, CDR1 is MNHEY and CDR2 is SVGAGI. CDR3 length: 16 amino acids. The V end lost 5 bases, the J end lost 5 bases, and 20 bases lay between the germline ends. The CDR3 loop is CASSASGTSRRDTQYF. The CDR3 DNA reads as TGTGCCAGCAGTGCTTCCGGGACTTCCCGTCGAGATACGCAGTATTTT.

This clonotype was detected only once. CDR3 protein: CASSLEDMGNQPQHF. CDR3 DNA: TGTGCCAGCAGCTTAGAGGACATGGGCAATCAGCCCCAGCATTTT. The J gene is TRBJ1-5, the V gene TRBV7-8; TRBD1 is a possible D gene (5 bases). CDR1 and CDR2 (germline): SGHVS, FQNEAQ. The CDR3 is made up of 15 amino acids. Between the trimmed V and J ends, which lost 1 base and 2 bases, there was a span of 9 bases. Variable domain in full (rest from reference TRBV7-8 and TRBJ1-5): GAGVSQSPRYKVAKRGQDVALRCDPISGHVSLFWYQQALGQGPEFLTYFQNEAQLDKSGLPSDRFFAERPEGSVSTLKIQRTQQEDSAVYLCASSLEDMGNQPQHFGDGTRLSIL.

The chain links TRBV2 to TRBJ1-1; D is uncertain. The germline gives CDR1 SNHLY, CDR2 FYNNEI. The CDR3 is 11 amino acids. Trimming stripped 6 bases from V and 9 bases from J, with 11 bases between. The CDR3 region has the DNA TGTGCCAGCAGGTCGTCGGGGAAAGCTTTCTTT. Protein: CASRSSGKAFF. Full variable domain (missing parts from reference TRBV2 and TRBJ1-1): EPEVTQTPSHQVTQMGQEVILRCVPISNHLYFYWYRQILGQKVEFLVSFYNNEISEKSEIFDDQFSVERPDGSNFTLKIRSTKLEDSAMYFCASRSSGKAFFGQGTRLTVV.

This chain connects TRBV24-1 to TRBJ2-5; TRBD1 matches 9 bases. The CDR3 runs to 15 residues. CDR1 is KGHDR and CDR2 is SFDVKD in the germline V gene. Trimming at V came to 7 bases and at J to 6 bases, leaving 11 bases not matched to a gene. The CDR3 region is CATSDDTGGRKTQYF. Here the CDR3 DNA reads TGTGCCACCAGCGATGACACAGGGGGCCGAAAGACCCAGTACTTC.